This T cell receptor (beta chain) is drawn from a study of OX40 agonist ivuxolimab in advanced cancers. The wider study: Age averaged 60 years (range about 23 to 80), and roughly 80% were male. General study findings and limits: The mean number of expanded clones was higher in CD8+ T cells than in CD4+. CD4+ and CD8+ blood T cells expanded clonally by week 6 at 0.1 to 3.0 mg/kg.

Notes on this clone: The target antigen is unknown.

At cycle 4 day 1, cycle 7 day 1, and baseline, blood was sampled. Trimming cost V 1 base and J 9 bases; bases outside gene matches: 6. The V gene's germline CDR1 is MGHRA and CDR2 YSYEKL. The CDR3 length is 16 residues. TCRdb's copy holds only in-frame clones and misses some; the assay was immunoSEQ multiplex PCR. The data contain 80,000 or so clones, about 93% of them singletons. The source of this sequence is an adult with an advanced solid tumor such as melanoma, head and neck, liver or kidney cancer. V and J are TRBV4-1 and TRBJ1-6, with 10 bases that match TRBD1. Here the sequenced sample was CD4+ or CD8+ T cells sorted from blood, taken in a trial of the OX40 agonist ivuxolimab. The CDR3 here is CASSQAGQGVGSPLHF. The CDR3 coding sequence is TGCGCCAGCAGCCAAGCCGGACAGGGGGTAGGTTCACCCCTCCACTTT.